The TCR beta chain under discussion was sequenced for a study of cytomegalovirus exposure and HLA in healthy donors. Findings and limits, study-wide: Presence/absence analyses treated sequencing depth as roughly uniform across donors. An observed cluster of highly shared sequence variants was recorded as a likely sequencing artifact.

The ends were cut back, 0 bases at V and 8 bases at J, with 13 bases in the middle. This CDR3 contains 14 residues. Germline values: CDR1 MGHRA, CDR2 YSYEKL. 13 Jbeta primers and 60 Vbeta primers were used for the PCR. Profiling relied on immunoSEQ multiplex PCR, and the TCRdb table lists in-frame clones only, not all of them. This table holds 110,000 to 150,000 clones, about 72% found once. On this clone itself: Its matching antigen is unknown.

The sequence was collected from a middle-aged man in good health and CMV-seronegative. The rearrangement links TRBV4-1 to TRBJ1-2, with D possibly TRBD1 on 5 matching bases. Sequenced sample: PBMCs. The CDR3 sequence is CASSQDLQGRGYTF. The CDR3 region has the DNA TGCGCCAGCAGCCAAGATTTGCAGGGTAGGGGCTACACCTTC.